These T cell receptor beta chains were read from a single sample in a study of shared clonotypes between healthy human individuals. TCRdb's copy holds only in-frame clones and misses some; the assay was immunoSEQ multiplex PCR. This sample carries more than 90,000 clones, roughly two thirds of them seen once, and the ten largest clones take less than 50%. Sequencing was carried out using memory CD8+ T cells sorted from blood. These receptors all stem from a man aged 25-45 years in good health. Each CDR3 is given with its conserved first and last residue. A D gene is named only where the DNA matches it firmly. Rows give clone size only sometimes, using once, few, many, or a class for an expanded clone.

D: NA; size: many; J: TRBJ2-7; V: TRBV28; CDR3: CASRPASAYEQYF; DNA: TGTGCCAGCAGACCCGCCTCGGCCTACGAGCAGTACTTC
D: NA; size: NA; J: TRBJ1-3; V: TRBV6-5; CDR3: CASSLGFSGNTIYF; DNA: TGTGCCAGCAGTTTGGGGTTCTCTGGAAACACCATATATTTT
D: NA; size: many; J: TRBJ2-7; V: TRBV28; CDR3: CASGRDYEQYF; DNA: TGTGCCAGCGGCAGGGACTACGAGCAGTACTTC
D: TRBD1; size: many; J: TRBJ2-2; V: TRBV6-1; CDR3: CASSRDRGGAGELFF; DNA: TGTGCCAGCAGCCGGGACAGGGGTGGGGCCGGGGAGCTGTTTTTT
D: NA; size: NA; J: TRBJ2-3; V: TRBV18; CDR3: CASSLSTDTQYF; DNA: TGTGCCAGCTCTCTCTCCACAGATACGCAGTATTTT
D: TRBD2; size: once; J: TRBJ2-3; V: TRBV11-3; CDR3: CASSLGFRGLAGSDTQYF; DNA: TGTGCCAGCAGCTTAGGTTTCAGAGGACTAGCGGGATCAGATACGCAGTATTTT
D: TRBD1; size: few; J: TRBJ2-3; V: TRBV6-4; CDR3: CATGQTSTDTQYF; DNA: TGTGCCACGGGACAGACCAGCACAGATACGCAGTATTTT
D: NA; size: NA; J: TRBJ1-5; V: TRBV7-9; CDR3: CASSLGQYSNQPQHF; DNA: TGTGCCAGCAGCTTAGGACAGTATAGCAATCAGCCCCAGCATTTT
D: NA; size: NA; J: TRBJ2-1; V: TRBV27; CDR3: CASSLSRSSYNEQFF; DNA: TGTGCCAGCAGTTTATCGAGAAGCTCCTACAATGAGCAGTTCTTC
D: NA; size: few; J: TRBJ1-5; V: TRBV7-2; CDR3: CASSLLGLGINQPQHF; DNA: TGTGCCAGCAGCTTACTGGGATTGGGTATAAATCAGCCCCAGCATTTT
D: TRBD2; size: NA; J: TRBJ2-3; V: TRBV5-1; CDR3: CASSLTSGHTDTQYF; DNA: TGCGCCAGCAGCTTGACTAGCGGGCACACAGATACGCAGTATTTT
D: NA; size: NA; J: TRBJ1-5; V: TRBV7-9; CDR3: CASSVDSSLSGNQPQHF; DNA: TGTGCCAGCAGCGTGGACAGCTCCCTAAGTGGCAATCAGCCCCAGCATTTT
D: NA; size: NA; J: TRBJ2-5; V: TRBV28; CDR3: CASSWVAWETQYF; DNA: TGTGCCAGCAGTTGGGTCGCGTGGGAGACCCAGTACTTC
D: NA; size: few; J: TRBJ2-1; V: TRBV21-1; CDR3: CASSKTGLAGGTYNEQFF; DNA: TGTGCCAGCAGCAAAACGGGACTAGCGGGAGGTACTTACAATGAGCAGTTCTTC
D: TRBD1; size: NA; J: TRBJ1-1; V: TRBV11-1; CDR3: CASSAHRGRAATEAFF; DNA: TGTGCCAGCAGCGCCCACAGGGGGCGCGCGGCCACTGAAGCTTTCTTT
D: NA; size: NA; J: TRBJ2-5; V: TRBV2; CDR3: CASRPTKPRQGGRKTQYF; DNA: TGTGCCAGCAGACCCACGAAACCACGACAGGGAGGTAGAAAGACCCAGTACTTC
D: NA; size: NA; J: TRBJ2-5; V: TRBV29-1; CDR3: CSVNDSQETQYF; DNA: TGCAGCGTTAATGACAGCCAAGAGACCCAGTACTTC